The 14 T cell receptor beta chains reported below all come from one sample, sequenced in a study of blood T cell repertoires in COVID-19. Here immunoSEQ multiplex PCR was the method, and the copy in TCRdb shows in-frame clones only, minus some. The table shows about 190,000 clones, with around 87% occurring only once. Sequencing was done on a sample of peripheral blood. The receptors here all came from a man aged 45-65 years with acute or convalescent COVID-19.

V usage is TRBV7-8 and J usage is TRBJ2-7, with 8 positions matching TRBD1. The germline V gene encodes CDR1 SGHVS and CDR2 FQNEAQ. The ends lost 3 bases at V and 0 bases at J; junction bases unmatched: 7. This CDR3 region has 16 residues. CDR3 DNA: TGTGCCAGCAGCTTGCGACAGGGGTTAGGCTCCTACGAGCAGTACTTC. Amino acid sequence: CASSLRQGLGSYEQYF.

The chain carries TRBV10-3 and TRBJ2-7; tentatively, D is TRBD2 (7 bases). The V gene's germline CDR1 is ENHRY and CDR2 SYGVKD. CDR3 length: 16 amino acids. Trimming removed 11 bases from V and 5 bases from J, with 28 bases in between. The CDR3 DNA is TGTGCCGCAAACGCGGCGGGAAGGGGCGGGGGCCACGAGCAGTACTTC. It is translated as CAANAAGRGGGHEQYF.

This sequence joins TRBV9 and TRBJ2-5; 9 bases match TRBD2. This CDR3 has 16 amino acids. CDR1 is SGDLS, CDR2 YYNGEE, per germline. The V gene end was trimmed by 4 bases and the J gene end by 1 base; junction bases not matched to a gene: 8. CDR3 coding DNA: TGTGCCAGCAGCACCGGGACTAGCCGGGGCCAAGAGACCCAGTACTTC. It yields the protein CASSTGTSRGQETQYF.

The chain recombines TRBV2 with TRBJ2-6, with 10 bases identical to TRBD1. V shed 7 bases, J shed 0 bases, and the junction held 9 bases outside the gene matches. Per the germline V gene, CDR1 is SNHLY and CDR2 is FYNNEI. The CDR3 runs 18 residues. The CDR3 here is CASKLTGTGDSGANVLTF. DNA of the CDR3: TGTGCCAGCAAACTCACCGGGACAGGGGACTCTGGGGCCAACGTCCTGACTTTC.

This CDR3 is CASSKPGGNTEAFF. CDR3 nucleotides: TGTGCCAGTAGTAAGCCAGGGGGGAACACTGAAGCTTTCTTT. The chain carries TRBV19 and TRBJ1-1, with 7 bases lining up with TRBD1. Trimming removed 4 bases from V and 1 base from J; junction bases left unmatched: 3. Germline V gene lookup returns CDR1 LNHDA and CDR2 SQIVND (reference sequence). The CDR3 is 14 amino acids.

The V and J genes are TRBV24-1 and TRBJ1-5; TRBD1 is a possible D gene (6 bases). The CDR3 totals 14 residues. Trimming stripped 7 bases from V and 3 bases from J, with 12 bases between. The germline V gene encodes CDR1 KGHDR and CDR2 SFDVKD. The CDR3 coding sequence is TGTGCCACCAGCCACACAGGGCCCAATCAGCCCCAGCATTTT. This codes for CATSHTGPNQPQHF.

The gene calls are TRBV29-1 and TRBJ2-5, with D uncertain. Trimming stripped 7 bases from V and 5 bases from J, with 17 bases between. CDR1 and CDR2 (germline): SQVTM, ANQGSEA. The CDR3 spans 13 residues. CDR3 amino acids: CSGRYHMEETQYF. The CDR3 coding sequence is TGCAGCGGCCGCTATCATATGGAGGAGACCCAGTACTTC.

The chain is built from TRBV11-3 and TRBJ1-1; possibly TRBD1 for D (5 bases). The CDR3 contains 13 residues. The germline V and J ends were trimmed by 1 base and 4 bases, with 7 bases remaining between them. The germline CDR1 and CDR2 sequences are SGHNT and YENEEA. The CDR3 loop reads CASSLGRATEAFF. CDR3 nucleotide sequence: TGTGCCAGCAGCTTAGGCAGGGCCACTGAAGCTTTCTTT.

The chain joins TRBV29-1 to TRBJ1-3; no definite D call. V shed 4 bases and J shed 0 bases, with 10 bases lying between them. The CDR3 has 14 residues. Per germline, CDR1 SQVTM and CDR2 ANQGSEA. CDR3 region: CSVGWAASGNTIYF. CDR3 coding DNA: TGCAGCGTTGGTTGGGCAGCCTCTGGAAACACCATATATTTT.

The chain uses TRBV13 and TRBJ1-5, with D perhaps matching TRBD1 (6 bases). V lost 2 bases to trimming and J lost 7 bases, with 15 bases between them. The CDR3 consists of 15 residues. Germline loops: CDR1 PRHDT, CDR2 FYEKMQ (reference sequence). The CDR3: CASSLSSGVGQPQHF. In DNA, the CDR3 is TGTGCCAGCAGCTTAAGTTCAGGGGTCGGCCAGCCCCAGCATTTT.

The chain is built from TRBV3-1 (or the pseudogene TRBV3-2) and TRBJ1-4, with D possibly TRBD1 on 6 matching bases. V lost 3 bases and J lost 6, with 11 bases in between. The CDR3 loop spans 14 amino acids. In germline, CDR1 is LGHDT, CDR2 YNNKEL (reference sequence). The CDR3 coding sequence is TGTGCCAGCAGCCAGAGACAGGTGGATGAAAAACTGTTTTTT. This gives the protein CASSQRQVDEKLFF.

The chain links TRBV18 to TRBJ1-4; 8 bases fit TRBD1. Germline CDR1 KGHSH, CDR2 LQKENI. Germline trimming cut 5 bases from V and 7 bases from J; bases unmatched to any gene: 9. This CDR3 has 15 residues. The CDR3 sequence: CASSRATGVVEKLFF. CDR3 DNA sequence: TGTGCCAGCTCAAGAGCGACAGGGGTGGTTGAAAAACTGTTTTTT.

This clone was seen more than once but under ten times. This chain joins TRBV5-4 and TRBJ1-2; D not certain. The V end was cut by 4 bases, the J end by 0 bases, with 16 bases between. The CDR3 has 16 residues. Germline V gives CDR1 SGHNT, CDR2 YYREEE (reference sequence). The CDR3, as DNA: TGTGCCAGCAGCCGACCTGGCGGGCGTTCTAACTATGGCTACACCTTC. As protein: CASSRPGGRSNYGYTF.

This clone was recorded only once. The V call is TRBV18, the J call TRBJ2-2, with 9 bases that match TRBD1. The CDR3 covers 16 residues. V shed 6 bases and J 0 bases; nucleotides not matched to a gene: 5. Looked up from germline, CDR1 is KGHSH and CDR2 is LQKENI. In DNA, the CDR3 is TGTGCCAGCTCGCGCGGGACAGGGTCGAACACCGGGGAGCTGTTTTTT. It codes for CASSRGTGSNTGELFF.